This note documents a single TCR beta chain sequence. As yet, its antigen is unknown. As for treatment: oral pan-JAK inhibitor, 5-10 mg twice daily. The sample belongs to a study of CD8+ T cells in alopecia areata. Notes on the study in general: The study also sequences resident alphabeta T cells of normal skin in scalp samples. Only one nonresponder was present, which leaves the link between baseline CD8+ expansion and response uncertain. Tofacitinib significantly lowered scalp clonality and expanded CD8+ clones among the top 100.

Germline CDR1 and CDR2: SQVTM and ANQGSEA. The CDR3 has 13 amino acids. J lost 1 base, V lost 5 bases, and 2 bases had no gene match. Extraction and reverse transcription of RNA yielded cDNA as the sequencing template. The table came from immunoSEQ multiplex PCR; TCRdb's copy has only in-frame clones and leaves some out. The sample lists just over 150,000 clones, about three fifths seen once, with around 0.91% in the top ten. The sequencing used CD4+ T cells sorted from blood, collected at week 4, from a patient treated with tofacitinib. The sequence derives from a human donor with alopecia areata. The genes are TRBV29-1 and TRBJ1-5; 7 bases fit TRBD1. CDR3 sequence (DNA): TGCAGCGTTCAACAGGGGAGCAATCAGCCCCAGCATTTT. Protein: CSVQQGSNQPQHF.